Below are 26 T cell receptor beta chains sequenced from a single sample in a study of cytomegalovirus exposure and HLA in healthy donors. The PCR had 60 Vbeta and 13 Jbeta primers. Sequencing used immunoSEQ multiplex PCR; TCRdb keeps in-frame clones, though not all of them. Among about 200,000 clones listed, around 80% were seen once. Sequenced: PBMCs. The source of these receptors is a man aged 18 to 30 in good health and CMV-seronegative.

The chain is built from TRBV27 and TRBJ2-2; 12 positions match TRBD2. Germline CDR1 MNHEY, CDR2 SMNVEV (reference sequence). Unmatched junction bases numbered 12, after V lost 5 bases and J lost 5 bases. This CDR3 is built from 18 residues. DNA of the CDR3: TGTGCCAGCAGTCCACGGACTAGCGGGGTGATTACGACCGGGGAGCTGTTTTTT. Translated: CASSPRTSGVITTGELFF.

A few counts support this clone. The J gene is TRBJ2-1, the V gene TRBV7-3; 10 bases align to TRBD1. Looked up from germline, CDR1 is SGHTA and CDR2 is FQGTGA. J was trimmed by 6 bases and V by 3 bases; bases with no gene match: 8. This CDR3 has 16 residues. Here the CDR3 reads CASSFSPGQGLNEQFF. The CDR3 nucleotides are TGTGCCAGCAGCTTTTCCCCGGGACAGGGGCTCAATGAGCAGTTCTTC. Combining the CDR3 with reference TRBV7-3 and TRBJ2-1 gives the whole variable domain GAGVSQTPSNKVTEKGKYVELRCDPISGHTALYWYRQSLGQGPEFLIYFQGTGAADDSGLPNDRFFAVRPEGSVSTLKIQRTERGDSAVYLCASSFSPGQGLNEQFFGPGTRLTVL.

In its sample, this clone was seen once. The J gene is TRBJ2-3, the V gene TRBV28; 7 positions match TRBD1. The CDR3 has 14 amino acids. Looked up from germline, CDR1 is MDHEN and CDR2 is SYDVKM. The ends lost 3 bases at V and 1 base at J; junction bases unmatched: 1. CDR3 in DNA: TGTGCCAGCAGTTTCCAGGGGGGCACAGATACGCAGTATTTT. It specifies CASSFQGGTDTQYF.

The V and J genes are TRBV7-9 and TRBJ2-7; 7 bases fit TRBD1. Germline V lookup: CDR1 SEHNR, CDR2 FQNEAQ (reference sequence). This CDR3 has 15 amino acids. V lost 0 bases to trimming and J lost 0 bases; unmatched junction nucleotides: 2. This CDR3 reads CASSLAQGHSYEQYF. The CDR3, as DNA: TGTGCCAGCAGCTTAGCACAGGGGCACTCCTACGAGCAGTACTTC. Full variable domain (remainder filled in from reference TRBV7-9 and TRBJ2-7): DTGVSQNPRHKITKRGQNVTFRCDPISEHNRLYWYRQTLGQGPEFLTYFQNEAQLEKSRLLSDRFSAERPKGSFSTLEIQRTEQGDSAMYLCASSLAQGHSYEQYFGPGTRLTVT.

This chain connects TRBV5-1 to TRBJ1-6; D gene unclear. The CDR3 contains 13 residues. Trimming took 3 bases from V and 8 from J, leaving 9 bases between them. CDR1 and CDR2 from the germline V gene are SGHRS and YFSETQ. The CDR3 nucleotides read TGCGCCAGCAGCTCGACTAGGGATTCACCCCTCCACTTT. Amino acids: CASSSTRDSPLHF.

This rearrangement joins TRBV7-2 to TRBJ2-3; TRBD2 matches at 13 bases. This CDR3 has 17 amino acids. Unmatched junction bases numbered 7, after V lost 5 bases and J lost 2 bases. Per germline, CDR1 SGHTA and CDR2 FQGNSA. The CDR3 DNA sequence: TGTGCCAGCAGCCTGACTAGCGGGGGGCCCTACACAGATACGCAGTATTTT. Translated: CASSLTSGGPYTDTQYF.

The chain has TRBV9 and TRBJ1-1; D might be TRBD1 (6 bases). With 0 bases removed from V and 4 bases from J, the gap between germline ends came to 13 bases. CDR3 length: 15 residues. Germline V gives CDR1 SGDLS, CDR2 YYNGEE. This chain's CDR3 is CASSVGQGLGTEAFF. The CDR3 DNA follows: TGTGCCAGCAGCGTAGGTCAGGGGTTGGGCACTGAAGCTTTCTTT. Using reference TRBV9 and TRBJ1-1 for the parts outside the CDR3, the full variable domain is DSGVTQTPKHLITATGQRVTLRCSPRSGDLSVYWYQQSLDQGLQFLIQYYNGEERAKGNILERFSAQQFPDLHSELNLSSLELGDSALYFCASSVGQGLGTEAFFGQGTRLTVV.

This clone has just a few counts. The rearrangement uses TRBV7-8 and TRBJ2-2; D perhaps matches TRBD1 (6 bases). V was clipped by 2 bases and J by 4 bases, with 11 bases between them. This CDR3 region has 15 residues. Germline V gene lookup returns CDR1 SGHVS and CDR2 FQNEAQ. The CDR3 nucleotides are TGTGCCAGCAGCTTAATACAGGGCCCCACCGGGGAGCTGTTTTTT. It is translated as CASSLIQGPTGELFF.

In this sample, this clone turned up a few times. The rearrangement links TRBV9 to TRBJ2-7, with 7 bases that match TRBD2. V lost 4 bases and J lost 0; bases outside the gene matches: 13. There are 17 residues in the CDR3. Germline V gives CDR1 SGDLS, CDR2 YYNGEE. The CDR3 sequence: CASSIPGGVQNSYEQYF. DNA for the CDR3: TGTGCCAGCAGCATCCCTGGGGGGGTTCAAAACTCCTACGAGCAGTACTTC.

The rearrangement joins TRBV7-8 to TRBJ1-1; 11 positions match TRBD1. The CDR3 runs to 22 residues. Germline V gene sequence: CDR1 SGHVS, CDR2 FQNEAQ. The J segment lost 0 bases and the V segment lost 1 base, leaving 19 bases of the junction unmatched. The CDR3 DNA reads as TGTGCCAGCAGCTTAGTCGCCTGGGACAGGGGGGCATCGGGAGTGATGAACACTGAAGCTTTCTTT. Translated: CASSLVAWDRGASGVMNTEAFF.

The chain uses TRBV19 and TRBJ1-5, with D perhaps TRBD1 (5 bases). Trimming left V 2 bases short and J 2 bases short, with 16 bases between. The V gene's germline CDR1 is LNHDA and CDR2 SQIVND (reference sequence). The CDR3 has 17 amino acids. DNA of the CDR3: TGTGCCAGTAGTATATTCCGAGGAGGGGTTGGCAATCAGCCCCAGCATTTT. Translated, it gives CASSIFRGGVGNQPQHF.

V is TRBV30 and J is TRBJ1-3; D unclear. The V end was cut by 4 bases, the J end by 4 bases, with 11 bases between. Germline assignment: CDR1 GTSNPN and CDR2 SVGIG (reference sequence). The CDR3 has 13 residues. As DNA, the CDR3 is TGTGCCTGGACAAGGGCGGGAGGAAACACCATATATTTT. This codes for CAWTRAGGNTIYF. Together with reference TRBV30 and TRBJ1-3, the CDR3 gives the full variable domain: SQTIHQWPATLVQPVGSPLSLECTVEGTSNPNLYWYRQAAGRGLQLLFYSVGIGQISSEVPQNLSASRPQDRQFILSSKKLLLSDSGFYLCAWTRAGGNTIYFGEGSWLTVV.

The chain is built from TRBV7-6 and TRBJ2-7; 7 bases match TRBD1. V lost 3 bases, J lost 5 bases, and 16 bases stayed unmatched. CDR3 length equals 17 residues. Looked up from germline, CDR1 is SGHVS and CDR2 is FNYEAQ. The chain's CDR3 is CASSFGGDRDLLDEQYF. CDR3 sequence (DNA): TGTGCCAGCAGCTTTGGGGGCGACAGGGATTTACTCGACGAGCAGTACTTC.

V and J are TRBV27 and TRBJ1-1; D may be TRBD1 (5 bases). V was shortened by 0 bases and J by 6 bases, with 14 bases between the two germline ends. This CDR3 region has 15 residues. The germline CDR1 and CDR2 sequences are MNHEY and SMNVEV (reference sequence). The CDR3 DNA is TGTGCCAGCAGTTTATCGCGACAGAGGCGCCCTGAAGCTTTCTTT. This gives the protein CASSLSRQRRPEAFF.

The chain combines TRBV28 with TRBJ2-4, with 12 positions matching TRBD1. Trimming removed 5 bases from V and 8 bases from J; junction bases left unmatched: 10. This CDR3 is built from 16 residues. Germline CDR1 and CDR2: MDHEN and SYDVKM. In DNA, the CDR3 is TGTGCCAGCAGTCCAGCGGGACAGGGGGCGCGGGACATTCAGTACTTC. As protein: CASSPAGQGARDIQYF.

The gene calls are TRBV27 and TRBJ1-2; possible D gene TRBD1, 5 bases. Germline CDR1 and CDR2: MNHEY and SMNVEV (reference sequence). V dropped 5 bases and J dropped 7 bases, with 14 bases sitting between them. This CDR3 has 13 amino acids. CDR3 in DNA: TGTGCCAGCAGTGCCCGCGGGGCGGCTGGCTACACCTTC. It is translated as CASSARGAAGYTF.

This chain links TRBV25-1 with TRBJ2-5; 8 positions agree with TRBD2. Trimming cost V 1 base and J 5 bases; bases outside gene matches: 6. From germline, CDR1 is MGHDK and CDR2 SYGVNS. This CDR3 is built from 15 residues. CDR3 DNA sequence: TGTGCCAGCAGTGAATTTTACGGGAGGGCGGAGACCCAGTACTTC. Its translation is CASSEFYGRAETQYF.

CDR3 sequence reads: CASSTQGASTDTQYF. In DNA, the CDR3 is TGCGCCAGCAGCACGCAGGGGGCTAGCACAGATACGCAGTATTTT. The chain carries TRBV4-3 and TRBJ2-3; 8 positions match TRBD1. Unmatched junction bases numbered 4, after V lost 5 bases and J lost 0 bases. Germline lookup yields CDR1 LGHNA and CDR2 YSLEER. The length of the CDR3 is 15 residues.

The rearrangement uses TRBV28 and TRBJ2-3, with TRBD1 matching 11 bases. Germline CDR1 and CDR2: MDHEN and SYDVKM. The CDR3 has 16 residues. Trimming took 5 bases from V and 5 from J; bases not matched to a gene: 9. Here the CDR3 reads CASSTRTGGAGDTQYF. DNA of the CDR3: TGTGCCAGCAGTACACGGACAGGGGGCGCGGGAGATACGCAGTATTTT.

This sequence joins TRBV4-3 and TRBJ2-7; possibly TRBD1 for D (5 bases). Trimming shortened V by 0 bases and J by 3 bases, and 15 bases separated the two germline ends. The CDR3 extends over 16 amino acids. Germline V lookup: CDR1 LGHNA, CDR2 YSLEER. The CDR3 nucleotides are TGCGCCAGCAGCCAAGATTCACAGGCTTGGGGCTACGAGCAGTACTTC. Amino acid sequence: CASSQDSQAWGYEQYF.

The CDR3 nucleotides read TGCGCCAGCAGCCAACTTCCGGGACAGGGCTACGAGCAGTACTTC. Protein sequence: CASSQLPGQGYEQYF. The chain has TRBV4-1 and TRBJ2-7, with 9 bases aligning to TRBD1. Germline V CDR1 and CDR2: MGHRA, YSYEKL. V shed 2 bases, J shed 3 bases, and the junction held 5 bases outside the gene matches. The CDR3 length is 15 residues.

The V and J genes are TRBV6-5 and TRBJ1-2; D may be TRBD1 (6 bases). V dropped 7 bases and J dropped 2 bases, with 11 bases sitting between them. CDR3 length: 13 amino acids. The V gene's germline CDR1 is MNHEY and CDR2 SVGAGI. In DNA form, the CDR3 reads TGTGCCAGCACTAGACAGGCCAACTATGGCTACACCTTC. Translating it yields CASTRQANYGYTF.

The chain links TRBV27 to TRBJ1-5; D is unclear. The CDR3 runs 13 residues. Trimming removed 3 bases from V and 2 bases from J, with 5 bases in between. CDR1 and CDR2 from the germline V gene are MNHEY and SMNVEV (reference sequence). CDR3: CASSLVGNQPQHF. The CDR3 DNA sequence: TGTGCCAGCAGTTTGGTAGGCAATCAGCCCCAGCATTTT.

V gene TRBV10-3 combines with J gene TRBJ2-7, with TRBD2 identical over 10 bases. CDR3 length: 14 residues. Losses at the gene ends were 10 bases for V and 3 bases for J; bases not matched to a gene: 9. CDR1 is ENHRY and CDR2 is SYGVKD in the germline V gene. As DNA, the CDR3 is TGTGCCACCCAAACTAGCGGGAATGTCTACGAGCAGTACTTC. It codes for CATQTSGNVYEQYF.

The gene calls are TRBV29-1 and TRBJ2-1; 7 nucleotides line up with TRBD2. CDR3 length: 13 amino acids. The junction had 3 bases not matched to a gene; V was cut back by 3 bases and J by 4 bases. Germline lookup yields CDR1 SQVTM and CDR2 ANQGSEA. CDR3 residues: CSVDSGGYNEQFF. CDR3 coding DNA: TGCAGCGTTGACTCGGGGGGTTACAATGAGCAGTTCTTC.

This chain uses TRBV6-5 with TRBJ2-7, with 7 positions matching TRBD1. The CDR3 is made up of 15 amino acids. V lost 6 bases and J lost 5; bases outside the gene matches: 13. Germline V lookup: CDR1 MNHEY, CDR2 SVGAGI. The CDR3 nucleotides read TGTGCCAGCAGACCCACTCGACAGGGTTGGAACGAGCAGTACTTC. It specifies CASRPTRQGWNEQYF.